The next 3 T cell receptor beta chains were all read from a single sample in a study of shared clonotypes between healthy human individuals (dated by TCRdb to the early 2020s). To prepare the library, the immunoSEQ multiplex PCR assay was applied. TCRdb stores this immuneACCESS table with in-frame sequences only. Part of the clones is absent; in the studies checked, under half of the shortfall reflects unresolved V genes, and no reason is known for the rest. This sample lists millions of clones; just over 90% were detected once. The top ten constitute around 0.14% of the sample. Specimen: naive CD4+ T cells sorted from blood. In light of the paper, this sample's cell subset or site label describes: CD45RA+ positively selected. These receptors were obtained from a man between 18 and 29 years old in good health.

The genes are TRBV18 and TRBJ1-1; a possible D gene is TRBD1 (5 bases). Trimming removed 0 bases at V and 0 bases at J, with 11 bases between. This CDR3 is 16 amino acids long. Germline CDR1 KGHSH, CDR2 LQKENI. The CDR3 sequence is CASSPPAGPMNTEAFF. In DNA form, the CDR3 reads TGTGCCAGCTCACCACCGGCAGGGCCCATGAACACTGAAGCTTTCTTT.

V gene TRBV6-1 combines with J gene TRBJ2-3; D is perhaps TRBD1 (6 bases). Per germline, CDR1 MNHNS and CDR2 SASEGT. This CDR3 spans 15 amino acids. Trimming removed 4 bases at V and 6 bases at J, with 17 bases between. Here the CDR3 DNA reads TGTGCCAGCAGTGCGATGGGGGCCCTTCAGGATACGCAGTATTTT. It specifies CASSAMGALQDTQYF.

The sample holds one count of this clone. The gene calls are TRBV5-1 and TRBJ2-2; D is ambiguous. Germline V gene sequence: CDR1 SGHRS, CDR2 YFSETQ. The V end was cut by 0 bases, the J end by 4 bases, with 7 bases between. This CDR3 region has 14 residues. CDR3 sequence: CASSLAAATGELFF. The CDR3 bases are TGCGCCAGCAGCTTGGCCGCGGCCACCGGGGAGCTGTTTTTT.